These 31 T cell receptor beta chains came from one sample sequenced in a study of T cell changes during pregnancy in multiple sclerosis. Data came from immunoSEQ multiplex PCR; TCRdb stores just in-frame clones and leaves some out. The data contain about 61,000 clones, roughly 92% of them singletons. The sample here was CD8+ T cells from peripheral blood mononuclear cells, taken in the third trimester of pregnancy. All receptors come from a female donor with multiple sclerosis, enrolled in a pregnancy study.

V and J are TRBV9 and TRBJ2-1; 7 bases line up with TRBD2. This CDR3 has 15 amino acids. With 0 bases clipped from V and 6 bases from J, the junction kept 6 bases outside the gene matches. Germline loops: CDR1 SGDLS, CDR2 YYNGEE. CDR3 nucleotides: TGTGCCAGCAGCGTAGGGGGAGGGTTTGGCAATGAGCAGTTCTTC. Protein product: CASSVGGGFGNEQFF.

This chain uses TRBV6-5 with TRBJ2-1; TRBD1 matches at 7 bases. Germline V gene lookup returns CDR1 MNHEY and CDR2 SVGAGI. The CDR3 has 14 residues. The trim removed 0 bases at V and 9 bases at J, leaving 5 bases unmatched. The DNA of the CDR3 is TGTGCCAGCAGTTACTCCGGGACAGCGACTGAGCAGTTCTTC. It encodes CASSYSGTATEQFF.

Worth noting for this clone: One junction end disagrees with the germline gene, perhaps due to a read error. The rearrangement links TRBV28 to TRBJ1-2; tentatively, D is TRBD1 (5 bases). Germline V CDR1 and CDR2: MDHEN, SYDVKM. The CDR3 is 16 residues long. Written as DNA, the CDR3 is TGTGCCAGCAGTTGGGGCGCCCGCATCCCTAAGTATGGCTACACCTTC. It encodes CASSWGARIPKYGYTF.

The V call is TRBV4-3, the J call TRBJ1-2, with 8 bases that match TRBD1. Trimming removed 0 bases from V and 1 base from J; junction bases left unmatched: 4. The CDR3 extends over 16 amino acids. Germline loops: CDR1 LGHNA, CDR2 YSLEER. Here the CDR3 reads CASSQEATGGNYGYTF. The CDR3 DNA reads TGCGCCAGCAGCCAAGAGGCCACAGGGGGTAACTATGGCTACACCTTC.

This rearrangement joins TRBV19 to TRBJ1-4; TRBD1 is a possible D gene (6 bases). The germline V and J ends were trimmed by 3 bases and 0 bases, with 14 bases remaining between them. There are 17 residues in the CDR3. CDR1 and CDR2 from the germline V gene are LNHDA and SQIVND (reference sequence). CDR3 nucleotides: TGTGCCAGTAGTATCCGGGGGGCCAGGACAACTAATGAAAAACTGTTTTTT. It translates to CASSIRGARTTNEKLFF.

This clone is a singleton in its sample. This chain links TRBV5-1 with TRBJ2-7, with 7 bases identical to TRBD1. Germline V gives CDR1 SGHRS, CDR2 YFSETQ. CDR3 length: 15 amino acids. V dropped 2 bases and J dropped 4; count of bases not matched to a gene: 9. The CDR3 loop reads CASSFRDSRRYEQYF. The CDR3 coding sequence is TGCGCCAGCAGCTTTCGGGACAGCAGGAGATACGAGCAGTACTTC.

The chain employs TRBV4-1 and TRBJ2-1; D remains ambiguous. Germline V lookup: CDR1 MGHRA, CDR2 YSYEKL. Trimming pared 3 bases from V and 12 bases from J, leaving 18 bases between. The CDR3 is 14 amino acids. CDR3 protein: CASSQERLPNWQFF. CDR3 sequence (DNA): TGCGCCAGCAGCCAGGAGAGACTTCCTAACTGGCAGTTCTTC.

V gene TRBV10-3 combines with J gene TRBJ1-5; possibly TRBD1 for D (6 bases). The germline V and J ends were trimmed by 9 bases and 3 bases, with 9 bases remaining between them. The CDR3 length is 12 residues. Germline CDR1 and CDR2: ENHRY and SYGVKD. The CDR3 loop reads CAIRQDNQPQHF. Written as DNA, the CDR3 is TGTGCCATACGACAGGACAATCAGCCCCAGCATTTT.

J is TRBJ2-7 and V is TRBV21-1; the DNA was not used to check the table's D call, TRBD1. TRBV21-1 is reported as a pseudogene. This CDR3 region has 15 residues. CDR3 in amino acids: CASSKVQGTVDEQYF. DNA of the CDR3: TGTGCCAGCAGCAAGGTGCAGGGTACAGTAGACGAGCAGTACTTC.

The V call is TRBV19, the J call TRBJ1-5; D unresolved. The CDR3 loop spans 13 amino acids. Germline CDR1 LNHDA, CDR2 SQIVND (reference sequence). V was clipped by 9 bases and J by 2 bases, with 11 bases between them. The CDR3 DNA is TGTGCCAGCACATATGTGGGCAATCAGCCCCAGCATTTT. Amino acid sequence: CASTYVGNQPQHF.

V and J are TRBV27 and TRBJ2-1, with TRBD2 matching over 8 bases. Germline V gene lookup returns CDR1 MNHEY and CDR2 SMNVEV (reference sequence). J was trimmed by 2 bases and V by 7 bases; bases with no gene match: 4. The length of the CDR3 is 14 residues. CDR3 loop: CASTRTSPYNEQFF. The DNA of the CDR3 is TGTGCCAGCACCCGGACTAGCCCCTACAATGAGCAGTTCTTC.

The CDR3 protein is CASSRMRAEEAFF. The DNA of the CDR3 is TGTGCCAGCTCGCGGATGAGGGCAGAAGAAGCTTTCTTT. The rearrangement links TRBV27 to TRBJ1-1; the D is unclear. V lost 8 bases and J lost 8, with 18 bases in between. CDR1 is MNHEY, CDR2 SMNVEV, per germline (reference sequence). The CDR3 runs 13 residues.

This chain connects TRBV4-1 to TRBJ2-7; 9 positions match TRBD1. CDR3 length: 15 residues. With V trimmed by 3 bases and J by 4 bases, 7 bases remained unmatched. Germline lookup yields CDR1 MGHRA and CDR2 YSYEKL. The CDR3 bases are TGCGCCAGCAGCCAGGCCGGGACAGGGTTGTACGAGCAGTACTTC. This sequence encodes CASSQAGTGLYEQYF.

This chain connects TRBV4-2 to TRBJ2-3; the match to TRBD2 covers 10 bases. CDR3 size: 16 residues. Germline trimming cut 5 bases from V and 4 bases from J; bases unmatched to any gene: 9. CDR1 is LGHNA and CDR2 is YNFKEQ in the germline V gene. The CDR3 nucleotides read TGTGCCAGCAGCTCTCGCGGGACTAGCGAGGCAGATACGCAGTATTTT. This gives the protein CASSSRGTSEADTQYF.

This chain joins TRBV27 and TRBJ1-1, with TRBD1 as a possible D gene (6 bases). Germline V gene lookup returns CDR1 MNHEY and CDR2 SMNVEV (reference sequence). Between the trimmed V and J ends, which lost 7 bases and 5 bases, there was a span of 23 bases. The CDR3 contains 16 residues. CDR3 region: CASTGWARGGGTEAFF. In DNA form, the CDR3 reads TGTGCCAGCACCGGCTGGGCCAGGGGAGGGGGGACTGAAGCTTTCTTT.

The chain combines TRBV9 with TRBJ2-2; 7 nucleotides match TRBD2. This CDR3 is built from 15 residues. Germline CDR1 SGDLS, CDR2 YYNGEE. V was pared by 3 bases and J by 6 bases, with 8 bases of the junction left unmatched. CDR3: CASSGGGVIPGELFF. CDR3 nucleotides: TGTGCCAGCAGCGGGGGGGGTGTCATACCCGGGGAGCTGTTTTTT.

This chain uses TRBV11-2 with TRBJ2-2; 8 nucleotides match TRBD2. The ends lost 5 bases at V and 6 bases at J; junction bases unmatched: 11. The CDR3 loop spans 16 amino acids. From germline, CDR1 is SGHAT and CDR2 FQNNGV. CDR3 region: CASSPAGGLRAGELFF. For the CDR3, the DNA is TGTGCCAGCAGCCCGGCGGGAGGCCTCAGGGCCGGGGAGCTGTTTTTT.

This clone has a handful of counts. The chain is built from TRBV27 and TRBJ1-2, with D uncertain. V was pared by 8 bases and J by 2 bases, with 12 bases between. Looked up from germline, CDR1 is MNHEY and CDR2 is SMNVEV (reference sequence). The CDR3 consists of 13 residues. Here the CDR3 reads CASSQGANYGYTF. CDR3 bases: TGTGCCAGCTCCCAAGGAGCAAACTATGGCTACACCTTC.

This chain joins TRBV11-2 and TRBJ1-1; D is unresolved. Germline CDR1 and CDR2: SGHAT and FQNNGV. The CDR3 consists of 12 residues. The germline V and J ends were trimmed by 1 base and 6 bases, with 6 bases remaining between them. The CDR3 DNA sequence: TGTGCCAGCAGCTTAGCTACAGCTGAAGCTTTCTTT. Amino acid sequence: CASSLATAEAFF.

This chain connects TRBV29-1 to TRBJ2-1; 8 bases are shared with TRBD2. Germline V gene sequence: CDR1 SQVTM, CDR2 ANQGSEA. Trimming cost V 1 base and J 9 bases; bases outside gene matches: 8. The CDR3 extends over 14 amino acids. CDR3 nucleotides: TGCAGCGTTGAAGGCGGCGGGGGGCGGGGTGAGCAGTTCTTC. This sequence encodes CSVEGGGGRGEQFF.

This rearrangement joins TRBV13 to TRBJ2-4, with 8 bases identical to TRBD2. J was trimmed by 4 bases and V by 4 bases; bases with no gene match: 9. Germline CDR1 PRHDT, CDR2 FYEKMQ (reference sequence). This CDR3 spans 16 amino acids. The chain's CDR3 is CASSSPGLARKNIQYF. Here the CDR3 DNA reads TGTGCCAGCAGCTCCCCTGGACTAGCCCGAAAAAACATTCAGTACTTC.

The chain couples TRBV10-2 to TRBJ1-2; TRBD1 matches 8 bases. Germline-derived CDR1 and CDR2 are WSHSY and SAAADI. V gave up 9 bases and J gave up 2 bases; unmatched junction bases: 2. This CDR3 is built from 12 residues. CDR3 nucleotides: TGCGCCAGTCAGGGGGCCAACTATGGCTACACCTTC. Its protein product is CASQGANYGYTF.

The chain is built from TRBV11-2 and TRBJ1-1; D uncertain. From germline, CDR1 is SGHAT and CDR2 FQNNGV. The V end lost 1 base, the J end lost 11 bases, and 11 bases lay between the germline ends. CDR3 length: 12 amino acids. The CDR3 is CASSLVSNEAFF. In DNA, the CDR3 is TGTGCCAGCAGCTTAGTGAGTAATGAGGCTTTCTTT.

The chain links TRBV28 to TRBJ1-2, with TRBD1 as a possible D gene (5 bases). Germline CDR1 and CDR2: MDHEN and SYDVKM. This CDR3 is built from 16 residues. Trimming left V 5 bases short and J 0 bases short, with 16 bases between. CDR3 sequence (DNA): TGTGCCAGCAGTCCTCGGACATCTTCCTCTAACTATGGCTACACCTTC. It specifies CASSPRTSSSNYGYTF.

This clone appeared a few times. The chain is built from TRBV12-2 and TRBJ2-5; the table's D call, TRBD2, was not checked against the DNA. TRBV12-2 is labeled a pseudogene. This CDR3 spans 13 amino acids. The CDR3 spells CASRLAGEETQYF. For the CDR3, the DNA is TGTGCAAGTCGCTTAGCGGGAGAAGAGACCCAGTACTTC.

The gene calls are TRBV27 and TRBJ2-3; D perhaps matches TRBD2 (5 bases). The germline V and J ends were trimmed by 8 bases and 0 bases, with 21 bases remaining between them. CDR3 size: 17 residues. Per the germline V gene, CDR1 is MNHEY and CDR2 is SMNVEV (reference sequence). CDR3 coding DNA: TGTGCCAGCTCCCGGGTGGGAGCCACTCTGAGCACAGATACGCAGTATTTT. Translated: CASSRVGATLSTDTQYF.

The chain is built from TRBV19 and TRBJ1-2; TRBD1 might be the D (5 bases). Germline-derived CDR1 and CDR2 are LNHDA and SQIVND (reference sequence). Trimming removed 1 base from V and 8 bases from J, with 17 bases in between. The CDR3 totals 15 residues. The CDR3 sequence is CASSIAAGNIRGYTF. The CDR3 bases are TGTGCCAGTAGTATAGCGGCAGGGAATATTCGCGGCTACACCTTC. Complete variable domain (other parts from reference TRBV19 and TRBJ1-2): DGGITQSPKYLFRKEGQNVTLSCEQNLNHDAMYWYRQDPGQGLRLIYYSQIVNDFQKGDIAEGYSVSREKKESFPLTVTSAQKNPTAFYLCASSIAAGNIRGYTFGSGTRLTVV.

For this clone: Other DNA variants within this sample encode the same CDR3. The V call is TRBV28, the J call TRBJ1-1; a possible D gene is TRBD1 (5 bases). The germline V gene encodes CDR1 MDHEN and CDR2 SYDVKM. There are 13 residues in the CDR3. Trimming pared 2 bases from V and 2 bases from J, leaving 6 bases between. CDR3 DNA sequence: TGTGCCAGCAGTTTACAGGGAAACACTGAAGCTTTCTTT. Translated: CASSLQGNTEAFF.

The chain recombines TRBV5-6 with TRBJ2-3; 8 bases agree with TRBD1. The trim removed 3 bases at V and 0 bases at J, leaving 3 bases unmatched. The V gene's germline CDR1 is SGHDT and CDR2 YYEEEE. This CDR3 is built from 15 residues. CDR3 in amino acids: CASSSQGASTDTQYF. Here the CDR3 DNA reads TGTGCCAGCAGCTCTCAGGGGGCGAGCACAGATACGCAGTATTTT.

This chain connects TRBV10-3 to TRBJ2-7, with 11 nucleotides matching TRBD2. Germline CDR1 reads ENHRY; CDR2 reads SYGVKD. V shed 4 bases, J shed 6 bases, and the junction held 5 bases outside the gene matches. This CDR3 has 14 amino acids. CDR3 region: CAISGTSGFFEQYF. The CDR3 DNA reads TGTGCCATCAGTGGGACTAGCGGGTTTTTCGAGCAGTACTTC.

The J gene is TRBJ2-5, the V gene TRBV11-2; the D is unclear. Trimming pared 3 bases from V and 4 bases from J, leaving 3 bases between. The CDR3 is 11 amino acids. Germline V gene sequence: CDR1 SGHAT, CDR2 FQNNGV. The CDR3: CASSFGETQYF. CDR3 nucleotides: TGTGCCAGCAGCTTCGGAGAGACCCAGTACTTC. Variable domain in full (rest from reference TRBV11-2 and TRBJ2-5): EAGVAQSPRYKIIEKRQSVAFWCNPISGHATLYWYQQILGQGPKLLIQFQNNGVVDDSQLPKDRFSAERLKGVDSTLKIQPAKLEDSAVYLCASSFGETQYFGPGTRLLVL.